Below, 27 T cell receptor beta chains from the same sample are listed, as sequenced in a study of T cell responses to AZD1222 COVID-19 vaccine. Repertoires were generated with immunoSEQ multiplex PCR, while TCRdb's copy carries only in-frame clones and drops some. The sample records around 130,000 clones, nearly 90% being singletons. The source was peripheral blood, collected 28 days after the second AZD1222 dose. The source of these receptors is an adult who received the AZD1222 COVID-19 vaccine.

This chain uses TRBV27 with TRBJ2-1; TRBD2 agrees at 7 bases. Germline values: CDR1 MNHEY, CDR2 SMNVEV (reference sequence). V shed 8 bases, J shed 9 bases, and the junction held 7 bases outside the gene matches. CDR3 size: 12 residues. In DNA, the CDR3 is TGTGCCAGCGGAGTAGCGGGCTCTGAGCAGTTCTTC. Residues: CASGVAGSEQFF.

The chain links TRBV20-1 to TRBJ1-5, with TRBD1 matching 10 bases. V trimming: 6 bases; J trimming: 5 bases; junction bases outside the gene matches: 10. Germline CDR1 and CDR2: DFQATT and SNEGSKA (reference sequence). There are 15 residues in the CDR3. CDR3 region: CSASPGQGFHQPQHF. CDR3 coding DNA: TGCAGTGCCAGTCCGGGACAGGGGTTTCATCAGCCCCAGCATTTT.

The J gene is TRBJ2-3, the V gene TRBV5-6, with 9 bases aligning to TRBD1. With 5 bases clipped from V and 3 bases from J, the junction kept 7 bases outside the gene matches. This CDR3 is built from 15 residues. The germline V gene encodes CDR1 SGHDT and CDR2 YYEEEE. CDR3 in amino acids: CASRLDRGRTDTQYF. The DNA of the CDR3 is TGTGCCAGCAGACTGGACAGGGGCCGAACAGATACGCAGTATTTT.

This chain links TRBV6-2 or TRBV6-3 with TRBJ1-4; D is perhaps TRBD1 (6 bases). CDR1 MNHEY and CDR2 SVGEGT come from the germline V gene. Trimming removed 2 bases at V and 5 bases at J, with 15 bases between. The CDR3 covers 16 residues. In nucleotides, the CDR3 is TGTGCCAGCAGTTACAATCAACGGGGGCTAAATGAAAAACTGTTTTTT. This encodes CASSYNQRGLNEKLFF.

This clone showed up just once. This chain uses TRBV18 with TRBJ2-5; 12 nucleotides line up with TRBD2. Germline V gene sequence: CDR1 KGHSH, CDR2 LQKENI. The CDR3 contains 16 residues. The J segment lost 3 bases and the V segment lost 1 base, leaving 3 bases of the junction unmatched. The CDR3 region has the DNA TGTGCCAGCTCACCACTGGCTAGCGGGGGGGAAGAGACCCAGTACTTC. Amino acid sequence: CASSPLASGGEETQYF.

The rearrangement joins TRBV3-1 (or the pseudogene TRBV3-2) to TRBJ2-5; 9 bases map to TRBD2. There are 15 residues in the CDR3. J gave up 5 bases and V 3 bases, and 7 bases lay outside the gene matches. The germline gives CDR1 LGHDT, CDR2 YNNKEL (reference sequence). The CDR3 DNA sequence: TGTGCCAGCAGCCAGAGGCGGGGGGGCGAGGAGACCCAGTACTTC. This encodes CASSQRRGGEETQYF.

This clone is a singleton in its sample. The chain uses TRBV5-4 and TRBJ1-4; a possible D gene is TRBD1 (6 bases). The CDR3 is made up of 16 amino acids. Looked up from germline, CDR1 is SGHNT and CDR2 is YYREEE (reference sequence). The ends were cut back, 4 bases at V and 5 bases at J, with 18 bases in the middle. The CDR3 bases are TGTGCCAGCAGCCTTCAATCCGGGACATTGAATGAAAAACTGTTTTTT. Translating gives CASSLQSGTLNEKLFF.

V and J are TRBV4-1 and TRBJ1-2; 7 nucleotides line up with TRBD1. Germline trimming cut 1 base from V and 10 bases from J; bases unmatched to any gene: 9. Germline CDR1 MGHRA, CDR2 YSYEKL. The CDR3 is 14 amino acids. The CDR3 bases are TGCGCCAGCAGCCAAGGTGACAGGGCTCCTTACTACACCTTC. It specifies CASSQGDRAPYYTF.

To note about this clone: A junction boundary mismatches the germline segment, possibly from a read error. The chain couples TRBV5-4 to TRBJ2-2; D gene unclear. In germline, CDR1 is SGHNT, CDR2 YYREEE (reference sequence). This CDR3 is built from 13 residues. The CDR3 region has the DNA TGTGCCAGCAGCTCAACGAACAGCGGGGAGCTGTTTTTT. It specifies CASSSTNSGELFF.

This chain connects TRBV19 to TRBJ2-7; tentatively, D is TRBD1 or TRBD2 (5 bases each). V was shortened by 9 bases and J by 4 bases, with 25 bases between the two germline ends. CDR1 and CDR2 (germline): LNHDA, SQIVND (reference sequence). The CDR3 has 16 residues. CDR3 coding DNA: TGTGCCAGCCGCGGTGGGGGAACCGGTGGAGTATACGAGCAGTACTTC. Its translation is CASRGGGTGGVYEQYF. The full variable domain, with the rest looked up from reference TRBV19 and TRBJ2-7, is DGGITQSPKYLFRKEGQNVTLSCEQNLNHDAMYWYRQDPGQGLRLIYYSQIVNDFQKGDIAEGYSVSREKKESFPLTVTSAQKNPTAFYLCASRGGGTGGVYEQYFGPGTRLTVT.

This sequence joins TRBV6-8 and TRBJ1-5; D is unresolved. The germline V gene encodes CDR1 MNHGY and CDR2 SAAAGT. With 5 bases removed from V and 3 bases from J, the gap between germline ends came to 8 bases. The CDR3 runs 13 residues. This chain's CDR3 is CASSRRSNQPQHF. CDR3 nucleotides: TGTGCCAGCAGTAGGAGGTCCAATCAGCCCCAGCATTTT.

This chain links TRBV29-1 with TRBJ2-7; 8 nucleotides match TRBD1. The trim removed 3 bases at V and 4 bases at J, leaving 5 bases unmatched. This CDR3 has 13 residues. Germline CDR1 SQVTM, CDR2 ANQGSEA. This CDR3 reads CSVEDRAKYEQYF. The DNA for the CDR3 is TGCAGCGTTGAGGACAGGGCTAAGTACGAGCAGTACTTC.

This chain connects TRBV7-2 to TRBJ2-2; D may be TRBD2 (5 bases). Looked up from germline, CDR1 is SGHTA and CDR2 is FQGNSA. V lost 5 bases and J 7 bases, leaving 11 bases between the germline ends. The length of the CDR3 is 13 residues. The CDR3 is CASSRREGGELFF. CDR3 DNA sequence: TGTGCCAGCAGCCGGAGAGAGGGCGGGGAGCTGTTTTTT.

This clone was counted only a few times. The V call is TRBV2, the J call TRBJ1-2; a possible D gene is TRBD1 (6 bases). The CDR3 is 13 residues long. With 4 bases removed from V and 5 bases from J, the gap between germline ends came to 11 bases. CDR1 is SNHLY and CDR2 is FYNNEI in the germline V gene. The CDR3 loop is CASSGRTAYGYTF. CDR3 nucleotides: TGTGCCAGCAGTGGACGGACAGCTTATGGCTACACCTTC.

The chain uses TRBV12-3 or TRBV12-4 and TRBJ1-5; the D is unclear. Trimming took 2 bases from V and 4 from J, leaving 6 bases between them. The CDR3 loop spans 13 amino acids. The CDR3 is CASSLLGNQPQHF. Written as DNA, the CDR3 is TGTGCCAGCAGTTTACTCGGGAATCAGCCCCAGCATTTT.

This chain links TRBV19 with TRBJ2-7; D uncertain. Trimming took off 3 bases at V and 0 bases at J, with 9 bases between the two ends. The CDR3 extends over 14 amino acids. From germline, CDR1 is LNHDA and CDR2 SQIVND (reference sequence). The CDR3 region is CASSMPGRSYEQYF. CDR3 DNA: TGTGCCAGTAGTATGCCTGGACGCTCCTACGAGCAGTACTTC.

The rearrangement links TRBV6-1 to TRBJ1-2; D is undetermined. Germline V CDR1 and CDR2: MNHNS, SASEGT. V lost 3 bases and J lost 4, with 15 bases in between. The CDR3 totals 15 residues. This CDR3 is CASSEVLGRGYGYTF. The CDR3 nucleotides read TGTGCCAGCAGTGAGGTACTGGGAAGAGGCTATGGCTACACCTTC.

This chain joins TRBV5-1 and TRBJ1-2; 7 nucleotides line up with TRBD1. With 2 bases clipped from V and 7 bases from J, the junction kept 5 bases outside the gene matches. Looked up from germline, CDR1 is SGHRS and CDR2 is YFSETQ. CDR3 length: 13 amino acids. CDR3 in DNA: TGCGCCAGCAGCTTCAGGGGGGAAAGTGGCTACACCTTC. Translating gives CASSFRGESGYTF.

V is TRBV5-4 and J is TRBJ2-7, with D possibly TRBD2 on 5 matching bases. CDR1 is SGHNT and CDR2 is YYREEE in the germline V gene (reference sequence). The CDR3 is 17 amino acids. The V and J ends lost 2 bases and 2 bases respectively, with 20 bases between them. Written as DNA, the CDR3 is TGTGCCAGCAGCTTCGGACTTTCCGCCGCGTACCCCTACGAGCAGTACTTC. This sequence encodes CASSFGLSAAYPYEQYF.

The V call is TRBV20-1, the J call TRBJ2-1; D uncertain. Per the germline V gene, CDR1 is DFQATT and CDR2 is SNEGSKA (reference sequence). There are 10 residues in the CDR3. V was clipped by 4 bases and J by 2 bases, with 0 bases between them. The CDR3 loop reads CSATYNEQFF. The CDR3 DNA sequence: TGCAGTGCTACCTACAATGAGCAGTTCTTC.

The V call is TRBV30, the J call TRBJ2-7; D may be TRBD1 (6 bases). The CDR3 consists of 15 residues. Trimming stripped 2 bases from V and 5 bases from J, with 19 bases between. Germline-derived CDR1 and CDR2 are GTSNPN and SVGIG (reference sequence). CDR3 sequence reads: CAWSFGQTEPHEQYF. DNA for the CDR3: TGTGCCTGGAGTTTCGGACAGACGGAACCCCACGAGCAGTACTTC.

V is TRBV3-1 (or the pseudogene TRBV3-2) and J is TRBJ2-7; no clear D. This CDR3 spans 11 amino acids. CDR1 and CDR2 (germline): LGHDT, YNNKEL (reference sequence). V was shortened by 4 bases and J by 4 bases, with 5 bases between the two germline ends. CDR3 amino acids: CASSRGYEQYF. CDR3 DNA sequence: TGTGCCAGCAGCCGGGGATACGAGCAGTACTTC.

The chain combines TRBV4-3 with TRBJ1-5; a weak D match, TRBD1 (5 bases). V lost 0 bases and J lost 4, with 10 bases in between. The CDR3 sequence is 15 residues long. The germline V gene encodes CDR1 LGHNA and CDR2 YSLEER. The CDR3 sequence: CASSQDRQLNQPQHF. In DNA form, the CDR3 reads TGCGCCAGCAGCCAAGACCGACAGCTTAATCAGCCCCAGCATTTT.

The sample holds one count of this clone. The rearrangement links TRBV18 to TRBJ1-2; D gene uncertain. Germline V gene lookup returns CDR1 KGHSH and CDR2 LQKENI. This CDR3 is 11 amino acids long. Trimming shortened V by 3 bases and J by 6 bases, and 5 bases separated the two germline ends. Here the CDR3 reads CASSPSDGYTF. As DNA, the CDR3 is TGTGCCAGCTCACCCTCGGATGGCTACACCTTC.

The chain couples TRBV12-5 to TRBJ2-7; 15 bases align to TRBD2. CDR3 length: 17 residues. The ends lost 0 bases at V and 4 bases at J; junction bases unmatched: 4. Germline CDR1 and CDR2: LGHNT and FRNRAP. The CDR3: CASGLVRTSGRGYEQYF. CDR3 DNA: TGTGCTAGTGGTTTGGTACGGACTAGCGGGAGGGGTTACGAGCAGTACTTC.

The chain joins TRBV30 to TRBJ1-3, with 7 bases that match TRBD1. This CDR3 spans 13 amino acids. Germline V gene lookup returns CDR1 GTSNPN and CDR2 SVGIG (reference sequence). Trimming at V came to 2 bases and at J to 2 bases, leaving 0 bases not matched to a gene. CDR3 DNA sequence: TGTGCCTGGAGTCAGGGGGCTGGAAACACCATATATTTT. This sequence encodes CAWSQGAGNTIYF.

This chain joins TRBV2 and TRBJ1-1; possible D gene TRBD1, 6 bases. V lost 5 bases to trimming and J lost 3 bases, with 13 bases between them. CDR3 size: 14 residues. The germline V gene has CDR1 SNHLY and CDR2 FYNNEI. For the CDR3, the DNA is TGTGCCAGCAGTCTCACAGGGTCAGACACTGAAGCTTTCTTT. Its protein product is CASSLTGSDTEAFF.